This T cell receptor beta chain derives from a study of blood T cell repertoires in COVID-19. Turning to the study itself: PBMCs, B-cell-depleted T cells, or T cells provided the cDNA or gDNA that made up the material.

This clone is a singleton in its sample. Germline V gene sequence: CDR1 MDHEN, CDR2 SYDVKM. This CDR3 has 16 residues. Trimming removed 3 bases from V and 0 bases from J, with 12 bases in between. Measured with immunoSEQ multiplex PCR; TCRdb has only the in-frame clones, and not every one. The profile shows under 70,000 clones, less than 85% of them singletons. V and J are TRBV28 and TRBJ1-5, with D possibly TRBD1 on 5 matching bases. The TCR was taken from a man in his sixties with acute or convalescent COVID-19. Input material: peripheral blood. In DNA form, the CDR3 reads TGTGCCAGCAGTTTGGGCGGGGCGGGTAGCAATCAGCCCCAGCATTTT. Its protein is CASSLGGAGSNQPQHF.